Listed below are T cell receptor beta chains from one sample, sequenced in a study of PD-1 blockade in mismatch repair-deficient tumors. Generated by immunoSEQ multiplex PCR, the TCRdb table keeps only in-frame clones and is missing some. This table has some 21,000 clones, more than 65% appearing once. The sequencing here drew on PBMCs, taken 52 weeks after starting pembrolizumab. The receptors come from an adult with mismatch repair-deficient cancer. The CDR3 runs from the conserved cysteine through the conserved F or W. Each record gives: clone size, J gene, D gene, V gene, CDR3 DNA, CDR3 protein. A D gene is named only where the DNA matches it firmly. Expanded clones are given a class, and other clones once, few, many or no size at all.

size: .; J: TRBJ2-1; D: TRBD2; V: TRBV19; DNA: TGTGCCAGTAGTATGACTAGCGGGAGTACGAATGAGCAGTTCTTC; CDR3: CASSMTSGSTNEQFF
size: once; J: TRBJ1-1; D: .; V: TRBV18; DNA: TGTGCCAGCACCTGGGGGGGCACTGAAGCTTTCTTT; CDR3: CASTWGGTEAFF
size: .; J: TRBJ1-4; D: .; V: TRBV25-1; DNA: TGTGCCAGCAGCTGGGCACCGGTGGGTGAAAAACTGTTTTTT; CDR3: CASSWAPVGEKLFF
size: .; J: TRBJ1-5; D: .; V: TRBV7-2; DNA: TGTGCCAGCACCTTACAGGACCAGGGGCCCCAGCATTTT; CDR3: CASTLQDQGPQHF
size: .; J: TRBJ1-3; D: .; V: TRBV18; DNA: TGTGCCAGCTCACCATTGGGGGGACTCCCTTCTTCTGGAAACACCATATATTTT; CDR3: CASSPLGGLPSSGNTIYF
size: few; J: TRBJ2-7; D: .; V: TRBV21-1; DNA: TGTGCCAGCAGCAAAGCGCCTAGCGGGTTCCCGGACCACGAGCAGTACTTC; CDR3: CASSKAPSGFPDHEQYF
size: .; J: TRBJ1-1; D: TRBD1; V: TRBV5-1; DNA: TGCGCCAGCAGCCTCTTGGAAGGGGGCGGGGTAATGAACACTGAAGCTTTCTTT; CDR3: CASSLLEGGGVMNTEAFF
size: .; J: TRBJ2-3; D: .; V: TRBV2; DNA: TGTGCCAGCTCCCGGGACACAACCTTAGATACGCAGTATTTT; CDR3: CASSRDTTLDTQYF
size: .; J: TRBJ2-5; D: .; V: TRBV5-4; DNA: TGTGCCAGCGCGGACCGTGGTCGGGGAGAGACCCAGTACTTC; CDR3: CASADRGRGETQYF
size: .; J: TRBJ1-6; D: .; V: TRBV5-5; DNA: TGTGCCAGCACCTGGGGGGGTGATTCACCCCTCCACTTT; CDR3: CASTWGGDSPLHF
size: .; J: TRBJ2-5; D: TRBD2; V: TRBV7-2; DNA: TGTGCCAGCAGCTTAGGTCTAGCGGGGTCACAAGAGACCCAGTACTTC; CDR3: CASSLGLAGSQETQYF
size: .; J: TRBJ2-1; D: .; V: TRBV5-1; DNA: TGCGCCAGCAGCCCCCGACCCCGACAGAGCTCCTACAATGAGCAGTTCTTC; CDR3: CASSPRPRQSSYNEQFF
size: .; J: TRBJ2-7; D: TRBD2; V: TRBV5-6; DNA: TGTGCCAGCAGCTTGTTCGGGAGGGACTACGAGCAGTACTTC; CDR3: CASSLFGRDYEQYF
size: .; J: TRBJ2-5; D: .; V: TRBV20-1; DNA: TGCAGTGCTAGACTAGCCCGAGCCCAGTACTTC; CDR3: CSARLARAQYF
size: .; J: TRBJ2-2; D: .; V: TRBV27; DNA: TGTGCCAGCAGTTTAGATCTATCTGGCACCGGGGAGCTGTTTTTT; CDR3: CASSLDLSGTGELFF
size: .; J: TRBJ1-6; D: .; V: TRBV18; DNA: TGTGCCAGCTCACCATCAGGGGTTAATTCACCCCTCCACTTT; CDR3: CASSPSGVNSPLHF
size: .; J: TRBJ2-7; D: TRBD2; V: TRBV29-1; DNA: TGCAGCGTTGAAGGGACTAGCGGGAGCTCCTACGAGCAGTACTTC; CDR3: CSVEGTSGSSYEQYF
size: .; J: TRBJ2-7; D: TRBD1; V: TRBV18; DNA: TGTGCCAGCTCACCACCGATAGCGGGACAGGGGGCCCTCTACGAGCAGTACTTC; CDR3: CASSPPIAGQGALYEQYF
size: .; J: TRBJ2-2; D: .; V: TRBV7-6; DNA: TGTGCCAGCAGCTTAACAGGGCCCACCGGGGAGCTGTTTTTT; CDR3: CASSLTGPTGELFF
size: .; J: TRBJ2-3; D: TRBD1; V: TRBV5-1; DNA: TGCGCCAGCAGCTTGTTTGGCCAGGGGGTGTCAGATACGCAGTATTTT; CDR3: CASSLFGQGVSDTQYF
size: .; J: TRBJ1-2; D: .; V: TRBV5-6; DNA: TGTGCCAGCAGCTTAATGGGACAAATCTACACCTTC; CDR3: CASSLMGQIYTF
size: .; J: TRBJ1-1; D: TRBD1; V: TRBV4-1; DNA: TGCGCCAGCAGCCAAGCGACAGGGGGAGATCACACTGAAGCTTTCTTT; CDR3: CASSQATGGDHTEAFF
size: .; J: TRBJ1-6; D: TRBD1; V: TRBV19; DNA: TGTGCCAGTAGTATCCGGGACAGCTTTTATAATTCACCCCTCCACTTT; CDR3: CASSIRDSFYNSPLHF
size: few; J: TRBJ1-6; D: TRBD1; V: TRBV18; DNA: TGTGCCAGCTCACGTTCGGGGGACAGTTATTCACCCCTCCACTTT; CDR3: CASSRSGDSYSPLHF
size: once; J: TRBJ2-5; D: TRBD2; V: TRBV5-1; DNA: TGCGCCAGCAGCCCATTAGCTAGCGGGAAGGGGGAGACCCAGTACTTC; CDR3: CASSPLASGKGETQYF
size: .; J: TRBJ1-2; D: .; V: TRBV2; DNA: TGTGCCAGCAGTGAACCCCCAGGGCGCTATGGCTACACCTTC; CDR3: CASSEPPGRYGYTF
size: .; J: TRBJ2-1; D: .; V: TRBV7-3; DNA: TGTGCCAGCAGCATAACCGCAATAGCAAATGAGCAGTTCTTC; CDR3: CASSITAIANEQFF
size: .; J: TRBJ2-5; D: TRBD2; V: TRBV7-3; DNA: TGTGCCAGCAGCACTACTAGCGGGTGGCAAGAGACCCAGTACTTC; CDR3: CASSTTSGWQETQYF
size: few; J: TRBJ2-7; D: TRBD2; V: TRBV10-1; DNA: TGCGCCAGCAGGGGACTAGCGGGCAGGTCCTACGAGCAGTACTTC; CDR3: CASRGLAGRSYEQYF
size: .; J: TRBJ2-2; D: .; V: TRBV5-5; DNA: TGTGCCAGCAGCTTGGAGCTAGTCGGGGAGCTGTTTTTT; CDR3: CASSLELVGELFF
size: .; J: TRBJ2-1; D: TRBD1; V: TRBV18; DNA: TGTGCCAGCTCACGACAGGGCAACAATGAGCAGTTCTTC; CDR3: CASSRQGNNEQFF
size: .; J: TRBJ1-2; D: TRBD1; V: TRBV27; DNA: TGTGCCAGCAGTTTATTGGGGACAGGGGGCATCGGCTATGGCTACACCTTC; CDR3: CASSLLGTGGIGYGYTF
size: .; J: TRBJ2-5; D: .; V: TRBV20-1; DNA: TGCAGTGCTCCAAGGGCAGGGAACCAGTACTTC; CDR3: CSAPRAGNQYF
size: .; J: TRBJ2-1; D: TRBD1; V: TRBV5-1; DNA: TGCGCCAGCAGCTTGGTGGGGACAGGGCCCTACAATGAGCAGTTCTTC; CDR3: CASSLVGTGPYNEQFF
size: .; J: TRBJ2-7; D: TRBD1; V: TRBV15; DNA: TGTGCCACCAGCAGAGGATCAACAGGGGAGTACGAGCAGTACTTC; CDR3: CATSRGSTGEYEQYF
size: .; J: TRBJ2-1; D: .; V: TRBV7-9; DNA: TGTGCCAGCAGCTTACTGGGGGCTGGCAATGAGCAGTTCTTC; CDR3: CASSLLGAGNEQFF
size: .; J: TRBJ2-5; D: TRBD2; V: TRBV10-1; DNA: TGCGCCAGGGGACTAGCGGGAGGAGGAGAGACCCAGTACTTC; CDR3: CARGLAGGGETQYF
size: .; J: TRBJ2-1; D: TRBD2; V: TRBV6-4; DNA: TGTGCCAGCATTTCTACTAGCGGACTCTACAATGAGCAGTTCTTC; CDR3: CASISTSGLYNEQFF
size: .; J: TRBJ2-1; D: .; V: TRBV18; DNA: TGTGCCAGCTCACCACCGGGGGGGCGATCCGAAAATTACAATGAGCAGTTCTTC; CDR3: CASSPPGGRSENYNEQFF
size: .; J: TRBJ2-2; D: TRBD2; V: TRBV5-4; DNA: TGTGCCAGCAGCTTGGACGGGAGCGGGAGTGACACCGGGGAGCTGTTTTTT; CDR3: CASSLDGSGSDTGELFF
size: few; J: TRBJ2-7; D: TRBD2; V: TRBV4-1; DNA: TGCGCCAGCAGCCAATGGCGGGAGGACTCCTACGAGCAGTACTTC; CDR3: CASSQWREDSYEQYF
size: .; J: TRBJ1-1; D: .; V: TRBV5-4; DNA: TGTGCCAGCAGCTTGGCGCAGGGGTTGACGATGAACACTGAAGCTTTCTTT; CDR3: CASSLAQGLTMNTEAFF
size: .; J: TRBJ1-4; D: .; V: TRBV7-2; DNA: TGTGCCAGCAGCCGAGGGGTTTTGTATCAGGGGGAAAAACTGTTTTTT; CDR3: CASSRGVLYQGEKLFF
size: .; J: TRBJ1-2; D: TRBD1; V: TRBV9; DNA: TGTGCCAGCAGCGCCCGACAGGGTGGCTACACCTTC; CDR3: CASSARQGGYTF
size: .; J: TRBJ1-5; D: .; V: TRBV19; DNA: TGTGCCAGTAGTGCACGAGGGAGCAATCAGCCCCAGCATTTT; CDR3: CASSARGSNQPQHF
size: .; J: TRBJ2-2; D: TRBD1; V: TRBV28; DNA: TGTGCCAGCAGTCTAACCGGGACAGCGAACACCGGGGAGCTGTTTTTT; CDR3: CASSLTGTANTGELFF